Each of the 8 T cell receptor beta chains below was sequenced from the same sample in a study of low-dose radiotherapy and immunotherapy resistance in tumors. The time point is: before trial treatment. Primers targeting TRAV and TRBV primed first-strand cDNA, covering alpha and beta chains. TCRs were put through approximately 20 PCR cycles of amplification with Phusion. A constant-region primer and the V-primer adapter served as the primer pair. TCRdb redid the calling of the reads with MiXCR, one entry per CDR3 protein. The sample shows tens of thousands of distinct CDR3 sequences, 18% of them seen only once. The source was PBMCs, collected before treatment. The source of these receptors is a male donor with prostate cancer.

Many counts were recorded for this clonotype. At one of its ends the junction is not consistent with the germline gene, which may arise from a read error. The V and J genes are TRBV12-3 or TRBV12-4 and TRBJ2-3; D is unresolved. The CDR3 runs 14 residues. Here the CDR3 reads CASTLALGTDTQYF. CDR3 coding DNA: TGTGCCAGCACTTTAGCTTTGGGCACAGATACGCAGTATTTT.

This clonotype was seen at least ten times. The V call is TRBV6-5, the J call TRBJ2-3, with a possible D match to TRBD2 (5 bases). Trimming left V 1 base short and J 0 bases short, with 11 bases between. This CDR3 has 16 residues. From germline, CDR1 is MNHEY and CDR2 SVGAGI. In DNA, the CDR3 is TGTGCCAGCAGTTACTTGGGCAGGACTAGCACAGATACGCAGTATTTT. Its protein is CASSYLGRTSTDTQYF.

This clonotype was recorded many times. The gene calls are TRBV2 and TRBJ1-1; weak D call: TRBD1 (5 bases). V lost 5 bases and J 7 bases, leaving 20 bases between the germline ends. The germline gives CDR1 SNHLY, CDR2 FYNNEI. This CDR3 comprises 15 residues. The DNA of the CDR3 is TGTGCCAGCAGTAAGGGACGGATTGAAATCGGTGAAGCTTTCTTT. Translated, it gives CASSKGRIEIGEAFF.

The sample holds many counts of this clonotype. The chain has TRBV2 and TRBJ2-7, with D hard to call. Trimming left V 5 bases short and J 3 bases short, with 8 bases between. CDR3 length equals 12 residues. CDR1 SNHLY and CDR2 FYNNEI come from the germline V gene. CDR3 sequence (DNA): TGTGCCAGCAGTATGGACGGCTACGAGCAGTACTTC. Protein sequence: CASSMDGYEQYF.

This clonotype was seen repeatedly, ten times or more. The chain uses TRBV20-1 and TRBJ2-5, with D perhaps matching TRBD1 (5 bases). The V end lost 3 bases, the J end lost 4 bases, and 15 bases lay between the germline ends. The CDR3 has 14 residues. Germline values: CDR1 DFQATT, CDR2 SNEGSKA (reference sequence). CDR3 coding DNA: TGCAGTGCTAGCACTCTTGGGGCGGCAGAGACCCAGTACTTC. It specifies CSASTLGAAETQYF.

This clonotype was detected many times. The chain carries TRBV20-1 and TRBJ2-1, with D maybe TRBD1 (6 bases). The CDR3 spans 14 residues. Germline CDR1 and CDR2: DFQATT and SNEGSKA (reference sequence). The ends were cut back, 1 base at V and 7 bases at J, with 14 bases in the middle. CDR3 in amino acids: CSARGALGGNEQFF. The CDR3 nucleotides read TGCAGTGCTAGAGGAGCTCTAGGGGGTAATGAGCAGTTCTTC.

This clonotype was seen at least ten times. This chain joins TRBV9 and TRBJ2-1; the match to TRBD2 covers 10 bases. After removal of 0 bases from V and 9 bases from J, the junction contained 9 bases not matched to a gene. Germline CDR1 and CDR2: SGDLS and YYNGEE. This CDR3 has 16 residues. CDR3 DNA: TGTGCCAGCAGCGTAGTGAAGCGGGGGGGCGTCGGTGAGCAGTTCTTC. Its protein product is CASSVVKRGGVGEQFF.

This clonotype was found many times. V and J are TRBV12-1 and TRBJ2-5; the table's D call, TRBD1, has no DNA check behind it. TRBV12-1 is a recognized pseudogene. The CDR3 runs to 17 residues. For the CDR3, the DNA is TGTGCCAGCAGCTTCCCCGGGGTATGGGGCGGACAAGAGACCCAGTACTTC. This gives the protein CASSFPGVWGGQETQYF.